Described below is a single TCR beta chain sequence and its context. This specimen comes from a study of blood T cell repertoires in COVID-19. On the study more broadly: COVID-19 samples from acute and convalescent phases originated in the United States, Italy and Spain.

Method: immunoSEQ multiplex PCR; TCRdb's copy keeps in-frame clones and lacks some. The profile shows roughly 230,000 clones, 65% to 90% of them singletons. This receptor was identified in a woman aged 45-60 years with acute or convalescent COVID-19. Sequenced input: peripheral blood.

CDR3: CASSQDGLAVYEQYF. The CDR3 coding sequence is TGCGCCAGCAGCCAGGACGGACTAGCGGTCTACGAGCAGTACTTC. The chain uses TRBV4-1 and TRBJ2-7, with 10 positions matching TRBD2. V trimming: 3 bases; J trimming: 3 bases; junction bases outside the gene matches: 5. CDR3 length equals 15 residues. The germline V gene has CDR1 MGHRA and CDR2 YSYEKL.